Following are 18 T cell receptor beta chains from one sample sequenced in a study of response to subunit inactivated influenza vaccine. TCRdb reanalysed the RT-PCR reads using MiXCR and keeps one entry per CDR3 protein. The data contain over 300,000 distinct CDR3 sequences, 20% to 25% of them seen just once; the ten biggest clones take up around 9.6%. The sample consisted of PBMCs from blood, taken roughly 20 months after vaccination. The receptors were sampled from a man aged 50 to 69 who received an inactivated influenza vaccine.

This clonotype has only a few counts. Written as DNA, the CDR3 is TGCAGTGCGAAAGCAGGTGTTAACTATGGCTACACCTTC. Encoded protein: CSAKAGVNYGYTF. The J gene is TRBJ1-2, the V gene TRBV20-1; no firm D call. CDR1 is DFQATT and CDR2 is SNEGSKA in the germline V gene (reference sequence). This CDR3 is 13 amino acids long. V lost 6 bases and J 1 base, leaving 12 bases between the germline ends.

The rearrangement joins TRBV9 to TRBJ2-7; TRBD2 matches at 7 bases. CDR1 is SGDLS, CDR2 YYNGEE, per germline. The CDR3 is made up of 14 amino acids. V shed 0 bases and J 0 bases; nucleotides not matched to a gene: 0. As DNA, the CDR3 is TGTGCCAGCAGCGTAGCTAGCGGCTCCTACGAGCAGTACTTC. Its protein product is CASSVASGSYEQYF.

This clonotype has just a few counts. The rearrangement uses TRBV25-1 and TRBJ1-1; 7 bases are a match to TRBD1. V lost 7 bases, J lost 6 bases, and 2 bases stayed unmatched. The CDR3 spans 11 residues. Germline loops: CDR1 MGHDK, CDR2 SYGVNS. In DNA, the CDR3 is TGTGCCAGCATTCAGGGGGCTGAAGCTTTCTTT. It codes for CASIQGAEAFF.

The rearrangement joins TRBV7-2 to TRBJ2-2; the D is unclear. CDR3 size: 14 residues. The germline V gene has CDR1 SGHTA and CDR2 FQGNSA. V gave up 2 bases and J gave up 2 bases, with 6 bases separating them. The CDR3 DNA sequence: TGTGCCAGCAGCTTATTTTCCAACACCGGGGAGCTGTTTTTT. It specifies CASSLFSNTGELFF.

This clonotype was seen only a few times. This sequence joins TRBV24-1 and TRBJ1-1; TRBD1 might be the D (5 bases). Trimming took 4 bases from V and 1 from J, leaving 12 bases between them. The CDR3 is made up of 15 amino acids. Per the germline V gene, CDR1 is KGHDR and CDR2 is SFDVKD. The CDR3 coding sequence is TGTGCCACCAGTGAGGGGCAGGTTGGGAACACTGAAGCTTTCTTT. Protein sequence: CATSEGQVGNTEAFF.

This clonotype was observed a handful of times. This chain uses TRBV20-1 with TRBJ1-1, with 7 positions matching TRBD1. This CDR3 region has 13 residues. The germline V gene encodes CDR1 DFQATT and CDR2 SNEGSKA (reference sequence). J gave up 9 bases and V 0 bases, and 7 bases lay outside the gene matches. CDR3 coding DNA: TGCAGTGCTAGAGATGGACCGGGACAGAAAGCTTTCTTT. This translates into CSARDGPGQKAFF.

This chain connects TRBV4-1 to TRBJ2-1; D remains unclear. The CDR3 contains 17 residues. The V and J ends lost 4 bases and 5 bases respectively, with 21 bases between them. Looked up from germline, CDR1 is MGHRA and CDR2 is YSYEKL. This chain's CDR3 is CASSLLFRRVTNNEQFF. The DNA of the CDR3 is TGCGCCAGCAGCCTTCTATTCAGACGGGTAACTAACAATGAGCAGTTCTTC.

This clonotype has a handful of counts. The chain combines TRBV5-1 with TRBJ1-1; D unclear. CDR1 is SGHRS, CDR2 YFSETQ, per germline. The CDR3 totals 16 residues. Trimming pared 0 bases from V and 2 bases from J, leaving 14 bases between. This CDR3 is CASSLESLSLNTEAFF. Written as DNA, the CDR3 is TGCGCCAGCAGCTTGGAGTCTTTAAGCCTTAACACTGAAGCTTTCTTT.

The chain combines TRBV30 with TRBJ2-5; possible D gene TRBD2, 5 bases. Germline-derived CDR1 and CDR2 are GTSNPN and SVGIG (reference sequence). CDR3 size: 16 residues. The V end lost 4 bases, the J end lost 5 bases, and 23 bases lay between the germline ends. The CDR3 loop is CAWNSLGQRGWETQYF. CDR3 sequence (DNA): TGTGCCTGGAATTCCTTGGGCCAGAGAGGGTGGGAGACCCAGTACTTC.

The chain recombines TRBV30 with TRBJ2-7, with D unresolved. V lost 1 base and J lost 2, with 6 bases in between. CDR3 size: 12 residues. The germline V gene has CDR1 GTSNPN and CDR2 SVGIG (reference sequence). The CDR3 sequence: CAWSGPAYEQYF. As DNA, the CDR3 is TGTGCCTGGAGTGGCCCAGCCTACGAGCAGTACTTC.

V usage is TRBV5-6 and J usage is TRBJ2-7; no definite D call. V was cut by 2 bases and J by 12 bases, with 12 bases left in between. Germline assignment: CDR1 SGHDT and CDR2 YYEEEE. CDR3 length equals 11 residues. The CDR3 sequence: CASSLGPSTYF. Written as DNA, the CDR3 is TGTGCCAGCAGCTTAGGACCCTCGACGTACTTC.

The V gene is TRBV5-1, the J gene TRBJ2-1, with 8 bases fitting TRBD2. CDR1 and CDR2 from the germline V gene are SGHRS and YFSETQ. With 2 bases clipped from V and 7 bases from J, the junction kept 8 bases outside the gene matches. CDR3 size: 15 residues. CDR3 nucleotide sequence: TGCGCCAGCAGCTTTCTCCGGGAGGGGGGGAATGAGCAGTTCTTC. It is translated as CASSFLREGGNEQFF.

The chain carries TRBV7-8 and TRBJ1-6, with a weak D call TRBD1 (5 bases). This CDR3 is built from 16 residues. V was shortened by 5 bases and J by 11 bases, with 22 bases between the two germline ends. Germline V gives CDR1 SGHVS, CDR2 FQNEAQ. The CDR3 DNA reads as TGTGCCAGCAGCCTAACCGGGACGCAGGGTTCGACACCCCTCCACTTT. Its translation is CASSLTGTQGSTPLHF.

The V gene is TRBV12-3 or TRBV12-4, the J gene TRBJ2-7, with D possibly called TRBD1 or TRBD2 (5 bases each). Trimming stripped 6 bases from V and 6 bases from J, with 21 bases between. This CDR3 spans 15 amino acids. CDR3 loop: CASSPRVQGPGEQYF. CDR3 DNA: TGTGCCAGCAGCCCGAGGGTCCAGGGTCCTGGCGAGCAGTACTTC.

This chain joins TRBV5-1 and TRBJ1-2; D is possibly TRBD1 (5 bases). The CDR3 covers 13 residues. V was clipped by 4 bases and J by 4 bases, with 11 bases between them. Germline CDR1 SGHRS, CDR2 YFSETQ. The CDR3 loop reads CASSPGRAYGYTF. The DNA of the CDR3 is TGCGCCAGCAGCCCTGGCAGGGCCTATGGCTACACCTTC.

This clonotype was observed once. CDR3 DNA sequence: TGTGCCAGCAGCTTAGTTGGGACTAGCGGGAGCACAGATACGCAGTATTTT. Translated, it gives CASSLVGTSGSTDTQYF. The chain employs TRBV7-2 and TRBJ2-3; TRBD2 matches 12 bases. Unmatched junction bases numbered 2, after V lost 1 base and J lost 0 bases. CDR1 and CDR2 (germline): SGHTA, FQGNSA. CDR3 length equals 17 residues.

The chain employs TRBV12-3 or TRBV12-4 and TRBJ1-3; no clear D. The CDR3 length is 14 residues. Trimming took 3 bases from V and 0 from J, leaving 6 bases between them. Here the CDR3 DNA reads TGTGCCAGCAGTTTCCGGGACTCTGGAAACACCATATATTTT. This codes for CASSFRDSGNTIYF.

V is TRBV18 and J is TRBJ2-7; D might be TRBD1 (6 bases). The CDR3 has 18 amino acids. Trimming left V 3 bases short and J 1 base short, with 22 bases between. Germline CDR1 reads KGHSH; CDR2 reads LQKENI. CDR3 sequence: CASSPRSARQALSYEQYF. CDR3 nucleotide sequence: TGTGCCAGCTCACCTCGATCTGCGCGACAGGCCTTATCCTACGAGCAGTACTTC. Looking up the rest from reference TRBV18 and TRBJ2-7 gives the full variable domain: NAGVMQNPRHLVRRRGQEARLRCSPMKGHSHVYWYRQLPEEGLKFMVYLQKENIIDESGMPKERFSAEFPKEGPSILRIQQVVRGDSAAYFCASSPRSARQALSYEQYFGPGTRLTVT.